The text below deals with one TCR beta chain. Its antigen target is currently unknown. In total, approximately 700 healthy bone marrow donors made up the cohort. At the time of sampling, all cohort members were nominally healthy, though unrecorded immune exposures were likely present. The donor tested CMV seronegative, placing the donor among the 350 or so seronegative members of the cohort. Every donor gave a peripheral blood sample, and the peripheral blood mononuclear cells from that sample were used for TCR beta sequencing. The Qiagen DNeasy Blood Extraction Kit was used to extract genomic DNA from the blood cell samples. Measured from the cysteine to the phenylalanine, the CDR3 is 15 residues long. CDR3 DNA is the only sequence kept; it has 45 bases, read in frame from the first base. Relative to germline, V is 5 bases shorter and J is 4 bases shorter, with 15 bases between their ends. Via the germline V gene (reference sequence), CDR1 is LNHDA and CDR2 SQIVND.

These data are taken from a study of cytomegalovirus exposure and HLA in healthy donors listed by TCRdb under 2017. At the level of the whole study: In an earlier analysis of approximately 640 of the donors, less than 350 Gb of sequence data and some 120 million unique TCR beta sequences from 150 million to 200 million T cells were reported. Donor age, sex, ethnicity and CMV serostatus were collected together with the repertoire data. About 5 DR-DQ haplotypes were handled as single units for association and clustering, since linkage in the cohort was strong. Across under 500 genotyped donors of the cohort, an average of about 200,000 unique TCR beta nucleotide sequences per donor were sequenced, and 15% to 20% of those sequences were non-productive. To predict cytomegalovirus infection status, the study combined high-throughput TCR immunosequencing, statistical association of individual TCRs with disease status, and machine learning. HLA typing covered class I and class II loci at four-digit resolution. A separate validation cohort of roughly 120 different subjects was used in addition to the approximately 640-subject first cohort. An earlier analysis of several hundred of the donors applied high-throughput TCR beta sequencing to assess whether each TCR beta V gene segment acted as functional or pseudogenic. The study aimed to test whether cataloging public T cell receptors could reveal signatures of past pathogen exposure. Typing coverage varied by locus: roughly 620-630 donors for A, B, C, DRB1 and DQB1; 500 to 550 for DQA1; about 600 for DPA1; approximately 490 for DPB1. Rather than using new phenotypic data, the later analysis identified candidate immune exposures from TCR beta sequences and from how often those sequences occurred across donors. The genetic ancestry cluster associated with self-reported Caucasian donors included about four fifths of the approximately 410 genotyped donors. About 280 gigabases of sequencing data and tens of millions of unique TCR sequences were included in an early release covering about 600 HLA-typed donors. Using immunosequencing, the study profiled T cell repertoires from 666 subjects and related those repertoires to cytomegalovirus serostatus. A later genetic analysis took genome-wide SNP genotypes for about three fifths of the 666 donors and used that subset as a discovery cohort. All discovery cohort repertoires had been generated using a single sequencing platform. In a later analysis, previously published TCR beta repertoires from 550 to 700 donors were re-analyzed and high-resolution HLA genotyping was added so that TCR occurrence patterns could be studied.

General conclusions and limits of the study: When HLA alleles, especially DR and DQ, strongly co-occurred, TCR associations were difficult to assign to individual alleles. The only immune exposure information available for the cohort was CMV serostatus. Correlated functional status among segregating V segments might reflect linkage disequilibrium, but an unknown experimental factor could not be ruled out. Most TCR sequences were seen in very few donors, while some public TCRs were found in many individuals. In a later analysis, several top co-occurrence clusters were reported to appear linked to parvovirus B19, influenza, CMV and Epstein-Barr virus. In a later analysis, some 17,000 TCR beta sequences were associated with specific HLA alleles at a false discovery rate of 0.05. In an earlier analysis of some 550 of the donors, most TCR beta V segments were observed in productive rearrangements about 87% or about 30% of the time, broadly matching IMGT annotations. Cytomegalovirus status was reported to be diagnosed by the classifier with high specificity and sensitivity in both the original and validation cohorts. In a later genetic analysis, fewer N-insertions in productive TCRs were reported among donors in an Asian-associated ancestry cluster than the approximately 670-donor mean. Some IMGT-functional V segments, including TRBV6-2 and TRBV6-3, could not be told apart with the 87-base-pair reads, so those segments were excluded. A later analysis found that TCR association rates varied across HLA loci, with DRB1 alleles showing the most associated TCRs and HLA-C alleles the fewest. The authors suggested that the approach could potentially be generalized to other disease states and immunological phenotypes. This cohort had only TCR beta chains sequenced, and the lack of alpha or paired-chain data limited which features could be detected. Most CMV-associated TCR beta chains appeared to be HLA-restricted in a later analysis, and the HLA associations seemed to be driven largely by CMV exposure. A few of the identified cytomegalovirus-associated TCR beta chains were confirmed in vitro to be specific for cytomegalovirus antigens. Because counts were too low, about 18 rarely observed V segments, including chromosome 9 orphons, were left out of the earlier analysis of about 500 of the donors. V-gene and J-gene trimming of TCR beta chains was associated with a missense DCLRE1C variant in a later genetic analysis, and the association was replicated in an independent cohort. Presence/absence analyses assumed roughly uniform sequencing depth across donors, an assumption that may not hold. Compared with equally common non-associated chains, HLA-associated TCR beta chains in a later analysis were more clonally expanded and had lower generation probabilities. A further reported finding was that TCR beta sequences accurately predicted the HLA-A and HLA-B alleles for most subjects in the first cohort. The study listed approximately 160 TCR beta chains as associated with cytomegalovirus. Because HLA typing was unavailable for some donors at each locus, only the typed subset was used in association tests. A cluster of highly shared sequence variants was judged likely to represent a technical artifact of the sequencing pipeline.

Preparation of the library involved the immunoSEQ multiplex PCR assay. For the multiplex PCR, a mixture combining 60 forward primers for TCR Vbeta segments and 13 reverse primers for TCR Jbeta segments was used. The CDR3 region of rearranged TCR beta genes was amplified from genomic DNA by a multiplex PCR assay. The amplified TCR beta libraries were sequenced on the Illumina HiSeq System as 87-base-pair reads. As for the original processing: Across the 500 to 850 repertoires, a later analysis counted some 80 million unique TCR beta chains, approximately 12 million of which were shared by at least two donors. A nearest-neighbor algorithm error-corrected the raw reads and collapsed the reads into unique sequences, merging closely related sequences to remove PCR and sequencing errors. To assign V, D and J gene segments, CDR3 sequences were aligned to IMGT reference sequences. For a sequence to be retained, at least a six-nucleotide match to both a V gene segment and a J gene segment was required. A rearrangement counted as productive if the CDR3 had no stop codons and remained in frame with V and J, and every other rearrangement counted as non-productive. CDR3 was defined according to IMGT convention as the region running from the second conserved V-encoded cysteine to the conserved J-encoded phenylalanine. Sequences without an unambiguous match to a single V gene segment were excluded from the earlier analysis of 500 to 700 of the donors. An earlier analysis of 500 to 600 of the donors classified V segments as functional when productive rearrangements were above 56.7% and as segregating when the standard deviation between donors was above 5%. A statistical classification framework was built to diagnose cytomegalovirus status from the catalog of TCR beta chain sequences. V and J gene assignment, in a later analysis, came from comparing TCR nucleotide sequences with IMGT/GENE-DB human TR gene sequences. The TCRdist pipeline was used in a later analysis to assign CDR3 sequences and most-parsimonious VDJ recombination scenarios. In a later analysis, every TCR beta chain was defined by the combination of its CDR3 amino acid sequence and its V-gene family, and reads without a unique V-gene family were dropped. A later analysis removed 600 or so highly shared, low-generation-probability nucleotide sequences to deal with suspected cross-contamination and a sequencing artifact. For each public chain, a later analysis derived a clonal expansion index from normalized ranks of inferred template counts within each repertoire. Generation probabilities in a later analysis came from a VDJ recombination model fitted to out-of-frame rearrangements, and those results were checked against IGoR. In a later analysis, TCR-TCR, TCR-HLA and TCR-CMV co-occurrence was scored with hypergeometric tests, and a repertoire-size bias correction was applied to TCR pairs. To estimate false discovery rates, a later analysis permuted the HLA or CMV assignments 20 times. A later analysis grouped co-occurring TCRs with DBSCAN, adding TCRdist sequence similarity when clustering within HLA-allele-positive subsets. Repertoires with fewer than 30,000 or more than 120,000 public chains, plus five repertoires with anomalous nucleotide sharing, were excluded from co-occurrence clustering. As stored in TCRdb, this immuneACCESS dataset retains in-frame rearrangements with V and J assigned. A fraction of the clones does not appear; measured against another copy, unresolved V genes explain less than half of the discrepancy, and the remainder lacks a known reason. V, J and clone size are taken as reported in that table, and D and trimming were inferred from the DNA itself. The record for this sample contains approximately 190,000 clones. The ten largest clonotypes hold 6.5% of the sample.

The sample taken for sequencing was PBMCs. The chain employs TRBV19 and TRBJ2-1; perhaps TRBD2 is the D gene, with 6 bases matching. The TCR was taken from a man aged 25 to 40 in good health and CMV-seronegative. Read as DNA, the sequence is TGTGCCAGTAGTGAAGGGCGCGGGACTTACAATGAGCAGTTCTTC. Its coded protein is CASSEGRGTYNEQFF.